The entry that follows covers one T cell receptor (beta chain) sequence. The sample comes from a study of blood T cell repertoires in COVID-19. Study at large: Sites in the United States, Italy and Spain provided acute and convalescent COVID-19 samples.

The repertoire was sequenced with immunoSEQ multiplex PCR; TCRdb's copy has only in-frame clones and lacks some. The repertoire holds about 240,000 clones, with around 86% as singletons. The receptor was derived from a woman older than 75 with COVID-19, enrolled during active disease. Sequencing was performed on peripheral blood.

The chain's CDR3 is CASSETDTNEQYF. For the CDR3, the DNA is TGTGCCAGCAGTGAAACAGATACAAACGAGCAGTACTTC. This chain connects TRBV6-1 to TRBJ2-7; D gene uncertain. The CDR3 sequence is 13 residues long. The ends were cut back, 2 bases at V and 5 bases at J, with 10 bases in the middle. Germline-derived CDR1 and CDR2 are MNHNS and SASEGT.